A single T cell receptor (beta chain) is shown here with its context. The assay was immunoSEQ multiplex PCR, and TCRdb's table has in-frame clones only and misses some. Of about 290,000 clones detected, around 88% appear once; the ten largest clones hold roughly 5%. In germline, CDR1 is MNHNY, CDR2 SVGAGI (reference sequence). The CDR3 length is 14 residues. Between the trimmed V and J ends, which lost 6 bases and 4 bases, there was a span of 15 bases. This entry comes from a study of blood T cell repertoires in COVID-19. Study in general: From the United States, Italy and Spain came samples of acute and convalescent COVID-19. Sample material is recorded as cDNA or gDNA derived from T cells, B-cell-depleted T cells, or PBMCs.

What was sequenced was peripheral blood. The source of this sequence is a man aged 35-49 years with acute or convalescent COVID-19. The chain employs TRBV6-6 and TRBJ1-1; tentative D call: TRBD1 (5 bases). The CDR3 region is CASRLLGGSTEAFF. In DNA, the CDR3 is TGTGCCAGCAGACTCTTGGGGGGGAGCACTGAAGCTTTCTTT.